The T cell receptor beta chain under discussion was sequenced for a study of cytomegalovirus exposure and HLA in healthy donors. General study results and limits: The availability of immune exposure information extended only to CMV serostatus. TCR beta sequences reportedly predicted most subjects' HLA-A and HLA-B alleles accurately.

The ends lost 6 bases at V and 4 bases at J; junction bases unmatched: 8. This CDR3 has 15 residues. Germline V gives CDR1 MNHEY, CDR2 SMNVEV (reference sequence). Remarks on this clone: The target antigen is unknown.

PCR was performed using 60 Vbeta and 13 Jbeta primers. Produced via immunoSEQ multiplex PCR; TCRdb's table is partial and in-frame only. In the table there are approximately 210,000 clones, nearly 80% of which are singletons. The sample was PBMCs. This clonotype was sampled from a male donor in good health and CMV-seronegative. The V and J genes are TRBV27 and TRBJ2-1; 8 bases fit TRBD1. The CDR3 DNA reads TGTGCCAGCAGCGCCAGCACAGGGGGATACAATGAGCAGTTCTTC. Amino acids: CASSASTGGYNEQFF.